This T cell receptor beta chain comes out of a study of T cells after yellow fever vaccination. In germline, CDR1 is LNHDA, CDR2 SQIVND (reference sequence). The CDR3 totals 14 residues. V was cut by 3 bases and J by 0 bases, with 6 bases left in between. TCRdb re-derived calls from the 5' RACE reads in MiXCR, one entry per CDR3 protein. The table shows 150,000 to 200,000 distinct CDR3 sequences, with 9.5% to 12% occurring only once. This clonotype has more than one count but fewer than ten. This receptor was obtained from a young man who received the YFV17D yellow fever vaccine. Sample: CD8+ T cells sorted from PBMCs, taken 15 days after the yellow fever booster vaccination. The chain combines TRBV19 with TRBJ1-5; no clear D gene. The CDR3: CASSILHSNQPQHF. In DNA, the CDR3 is TGTGCCAGTAGTATTCTTCATAGCAATCAGCCCCAGCATTTT.